A single sample gave rise to the 7 T cell receptor beta chains below, sequenced in a study of PD-L1 blockade in urothelial cancer. The time point is: peripheral blood 6 weeks after treatment start. Clones were sequenced by immunoSEQ multiplex PCR, and TCRdb holds only the in-frame ones, with some missing. Here the sample spans more than 95,000 clones, around 88% being singletons. The sample was PBMCs, taken around atezolizumab (anti-PD-L1) treatment. The receptors come from a man aged 55 to 70 with urothelial cancer.

The chain is built from TRBV7-9 and TRBJ1-2, with TRBD1 matching over 8 bases. Losses at the gene ends were 1 base for V and 7 bases for J; bases not matched to a gene: 5. The CDR3 is 14 residues long. From germline, CDR1 is SEHNR and CDR2 FQNEAQ (reference sequence). In nucleotides, the CDR3 is TGTGCCAGCAGCTTAGTCGGACAGGGTGCTGGCTACACCTTC. As protein: CASSLVGQGAGYTF. The full variable domain, its missing parts supplied by reference TRBV7-9 and TRBJ1-2, is DTGVSQNPRHKITKRGQNVTFRCDPISEHNRLYWYRQTLGQGPEFLTYFQNEAQLEKSRLLSDRFSAERPKGSFSTLEIQRTEQGDSAMYLCASSLVGQGAGYTFGSGTRLTVV.

This clone was counted once. The chain couples TRBV28 to TRBJ1-2; TRBD1 aligns across 9 bases. Germline CDR1 is MDHEN and CDR2 is SYDVKM. Trimming cost V 5 bases and J 3 bases; bases outside gene matches: 10. This CDR3 comprises 16 residues. The CDR3 is CASSTLYRGHDYGYTF. CDR3 sequence (DNA): TGTGCCAGCAGTACCCTTTACAGGGGGCATGACTATGGCTACACCTTC.

The chain has TRBV11-3 and TRBJ1-1; tentatively, D is TRBD1 (5 bases). Between the trimmed V and J ends, which lost 2 bases and 6 bases, there was a span of 10 bases. Germline V lookup: CDR1 SGHNT, CDR2 YENEEA. This CDR3 comprises 13 residues. The CDR3 reads CASSLTQGSEAFF. The CDR3 DNA sequence: TGTGCCAGCAGCTTAACCCAGGGATCTGAAGCTTTCTTT.

This clone was counted between two and nine times. The rearrangement uses TRBV2 and TRBJ1-5; D perhaps matches TRBD1 (6 bases). CDR1 is SNHLY and CDR2 is FYNNEI in the germline V gene. The V and J ends lost 6 bases and 1 base respectively, with 13 bases between them. CDR3 length equals 15 residues. CDR3 DNA: TGTGCCAGCAGCGGGGACAAGGGAAGCAATCAGCCCCAGCATTTT. Translating gives CASSGDKGSNQPQHF. Full variable domain (rest looked up from reference TRBV2 and TRBJ1-5): EPEVTQTPSHQVTQMGQEVILRCVPISNHLYFYWYRQILGQKVEFLVSFYNNEISEKSEIFDDQFSVERPDGSNFTLKIRSTKLEDSAMYFCASSGDKGSNQPQHFGDGTRLSIL.

This chain connects TRBV4-1 to TRBJ1-2; D not resolved. The CDR3 loop spans 14 amino acids. Trimming took off 4 bases at V and 2 bases at J, with 11 bases between the two ends. CDR1 and CDR2 from the germline V gene are MGHRA and YSYEKL. This CDR3 is CASSPSGRNYGYTF. The DNA for the CDR3 is TGCGCCAGCAGCCCTTCGGGGAGGAACTATGGCTACACCTTC.

This clone was recorded only once. The V and J genes are TRBV2 and TRBJ1-1; TRBD1 agrees at 8 bases. The CDR3 has 15 amino acids. Germline CDR1 SNHLY, CDR2 FYNNEI. After removal of 3 bases from V and 5 bases from J, the junction contained 8 bases not matched to a gene. In nucleotides, the CDR3 is TGTGCCAGCAGTGATAACAGGGGGAGGAATACTGAAGCTTTCTTT. This gives the protein CASSDNRGRNTEAFF.

The chain recombines TRBV7-6 with TRBJ2-7; D possibly corresponds to TRBD2 (6 bases). V lost 1 base to trimming and J lost 5 bases, with 18 bases between them. This CDR3 has 16 amino acids. Germline loops: CDR1 SGHVS, CDR2 FNYEAQ. The CDR3 nucleotides read TGTGCCAGCAGCTTAGTGTCAGGACCGGGAGATAACGAGCAGTACTTC. It encodes CASSLVSGPGDNEQYF.